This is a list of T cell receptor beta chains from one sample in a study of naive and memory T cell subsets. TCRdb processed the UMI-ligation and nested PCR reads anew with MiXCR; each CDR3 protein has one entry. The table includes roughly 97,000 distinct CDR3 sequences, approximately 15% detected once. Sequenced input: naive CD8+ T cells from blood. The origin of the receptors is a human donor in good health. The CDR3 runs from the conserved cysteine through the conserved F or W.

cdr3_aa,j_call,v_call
CASSSWGGRQIHGYTF,TRBJ1-2,TRBV19
CASGTGTSGSPYEQYF,TRBJ2-7,TRBV12-3/TRBV12-4
CASSQDWPAGVTGELFF,TRBJ2-2,TRBV3-1
CASSQGYYNEQFF,TRBJ2-1,TRBV4-3
CASSIHGGPDTGELFF,TRBJ2-2,TRBV19
CASSGRARQETQYF,TRBJ2-5,TRBV13
CASSVDFGETQYF,TRBJ2-5,TRBV7-9
CASSTGLSPLHF,TRBJ1-6,TRBV12-3/TRBV12-4
CASSSGAVPLQQYF,TRBJ2-7,TRBV7-9
CASSQAQGGQPQHF,TRBJ1-5,TRBV4-3
CASTFGVTGVNEKLFF,TRBJ1-4,TRBV7-9
CASSHGTGDNQPQHF,TRBJ1-5,TRBV7-9
CASSPPADRDLYIQYF,TRBJ2-4,TRBV7-9
CASSPGKLGVYTEAFF,TRBJ1-1,TRBV5-6
CASSRKGGLNTEAFF,TRBJ1-1,TRBV6-5
CASSPRDRDTYEQYF,TRBJ2-7,TRBV4-3
CASSQETMDNPGREQYF,TRBJ2-7,TRBV3-1
CASSNLPGTDTQYF,TRBJ2-3,TRBV12-3/TRBV12-4
CASSPVPGQGNQETQYF,TRBJ2-5,TRBV11-2
CASSPSGKSYEQYF,TRBJ2-7,TRBV12-3/TRBV12-4
CASSAGTAYGYTF,TRBJ1-2,TRBV9
CSVGLDEQFF,TRBJ2-1,TRBV29-1
CSESGQGNEQFF,TRBJ2-1,TRBV29-1
CASSLGLEQYF,TRBJ2-7,TRBV12-3/TRBV12-4
CSARSYNEQFF,TRBJ2-1,TRBV20-1
CASRGPPELFF,TRBJ2-2,TRBV19
CASSRDRVPHAYNEQFF,TRBJ2-1,TRBV6-6
CASSLQGSMNTEAFF,TRBJ1-1,TRBV7-9
CASSLGPSYNEQFF,TRBJ2-1,TRBV7-9
CASSSSRLGYNEQFF,TRBJ2-1,TRBV13
CSATSGFEQFF,TRBJ2-1,TRBV20-1
CAISETGELFF,TRBJ2-2,TRBV10-3
CSAGTPGYEQYF,TRBJ2-7,TRBV29-1
CASSLEDTGELFF,TRBJ2-2,TRBV12-3/TRBV12-4
CASSFAENYNEQFF,TRBJ2-1,TRBV7-9
CASSATSGNSNEQFF,TRBJ2-1,TRBV9
CASSYSAAASYEQYF,TRBJ2-7,TRBV6-5
CASREPPGQLVLRSYNEQFF,TRBJ2-1,TRBV28